Presented here are 31 T cell receptor beta chains from one specimen sequenced in a study of T-cell memory formation after mild COVID-19. In TCRdb, the 5' RACE reads were re-called with MiXCR into one record per CDR3 protein. The data show over 500,000 distinct CDR3 sequences, with 17% seen just once and less than 10% held by the top ten. The sequenced material came from PBMCs or a T cell subset sorted from them (not recorded which). These receptors were taken from an adult woman who had mild COVID-19 (a few samples of this study predate the infection). Cell type and time point are not known.

The rearrangement uses TRBV4-1 and TRBJ1-2; no firm D call. CDR3 length equals 11 residues. V shed 1 base and J shed 8 bases, with 5 bases lying between them. Germline loops: CDR1 MGHRA, CDR2 YSYEKL. The CDR3 DNA reads TGCGCCAGCAGCCAAGCAAGGGGCTACACCTTC. It codes for CASSQARGYTF.

This chain links TRBV3-1 with TRBJ2-2; 7 nucleotides line up with TRBD2. CDR1 and CDR2 (germline): LGHDT, YNNKEL (reference sequence). J lost 6 bases, V lost 0 bases, and 10 bases had no gene match. The CDR3 is 17 amino acids. CDR3 amino acids: CASSQDGEGTASGELFF. The CDR3 nucleotides read TGTGCCAGCAGCCAAGATGGGGAGGGAACGGCTTCCGGGGAGCTGTTTTTT.

A few counts support this clonotype. V and J are TRBV5-1 and TRBJ2-1; 8 bases map to TRBD1. CDR1 SGHRS and CDR2 YFSETQ come from the germline V gene. The V gene end was trimmed by 4 bases and the J gene end by 12 bases; junction bases not matched to a gene: 9. The CDR3 runs to 13 residues. The chain's CDR3 is CASSKGQGMGQFF. The CDR3 coding sequence is TGCGCCAGCAGCAAAGGACAGGGTATGGGGCAGTTCTTC.

The J gene is TRBJ2-7, the V gene TRBV30; D gene unclear. The CDR3 consists of 14 residues. Trimming pared 2 bases from V and 7 bases from J, leaving 18 bases between. Per germline, CDR1 GTSNPN and CDR2 SVGIG (reference sequence). The CDR3 sequence: CAWSPGVFAGEQYF. CDR3 bases: TGTGCCTGGAGTCCCGGTGTGTTCGCAGGAGAGCAGTACTTC. Full variable domain (missing parts from reference TRBV30 and TRBJ2-7): SQTIHQWPATLVQPVGSPLSLECTVEGTSNPNLYWYRQAAGRGLQLLFYSVGIGQISSEVPQNLSASRPQDRQFILSSKKLLLSDSGFYLCAWSPGVFAGEQYFGPGTRLTVT.

There are a few counts of this clonotype. The chain recombines TRBV7-9 with TRBJ1-4; 8 bases are a match to TRBD1. The germline V gene encodes CDR1 SEHNR and CDR2 FQNEAQ (reference sequence). The ends lost 1 base at V and 8 bases at J; junction bases unmatched: 6. The CDR3 is 15 residues long. The CDR3 spells CASSLGQGQGEKLFF. The CDR3 bases are TGTGCCAGCAGCTTAGGACAGGGGCAAGGAGAAAAACTGTTTTTT.

V and J are TRBV7-6 and TRBJ1-4; no reliable D call. There are 15 residues in the CDR3. V lost 1 base, J lost 5 bases, and 11 bases lay in between. CDR1 and CDR2 (germline): SGHVS, FNYEAQ. The CDR3 spells CASSLGTGKNEKLFF. The CDR3 nucleotides are TGTGCCAGCAGCTTAGGAACCGGAAAGAATGAAAAACTGTTTTTT.

The chain has TRBV11-1 and TRBJ2-3; 8 nucleotides match TRBD2. CDR3 length equals 17 residues. Trimming removed 5 bases from V and 0 bases from J; junction bases left unmatched: 10. Germline loops: CDR1 SGHAT, CDR2 FQDESV (reference sequence). Here the CDR3 reads CASSPGGGTRSTDTQYF. In DNA form, the CDR3 reads TGTGCCAGCAGCCCCGGGGGAGGGACTAGAAGCACAGATACGCAGTATTTT.

This sequence joins TRBV24-1 and TRBJ2-1, with D tentatively TRBD1 (5 bases). The germline gives CDR1 KGHDR, CDR2 SFDVKD. CDR3 length: 14 amino acids. V shed 4 bases and J shed 6 bases, with 12 bases lying between them. Written as DNA, the CDR3 is TGTGCCACCAGTGACCTCAGGGTGCGCAATGAGCAGTTCTTC. Amino acids: CATSDLRVRNEQFF.

The chain links TRBV20-1 to TRBJ1-2; no clear D gene. This CDR3 is 13 amino acids long. Trimming took off 5 bases at V and 6 bases at J, with 16 bases between the two ends. Looked up from germline, CDR1 is DFQATT and CDR2 is SNEGSKA (reference sequence). In DNA, the CDR3 is TGCAGTGCTCCCGGGCCCGATGCCGATGGCTACACCTTC. Residues: CSAPGPDADGYTF.

This clonotype was picked up a small number of times. The rearrangement links TRBV3-1 to TRBJ2-7, with D unclear. The V gene lost 3 bases and the J gene lost 2 bases, with 8 bases spanning the gap. This CDR3 comprises 13 residues. Germline CDR1 and CDR2: LGHDT and YNNKEL (reference sequence). The CDR3 spells CASSHHGTYEQYF. In DNA form, the CDR3 reads TGTGCCAGCAGCCACCACGGTACCTACGAGCAGTACTTC.

The gene calls are TRBV5-1 and TRBJ2-3, with 7 nucleotides matching TRBD2. CDR1 is SGHRS and CDR2 is YFSETQ in the germline V gene. The V gene end was trimmed by 7 bases and the J gene end by 2 bases; junction bases not matched to a gene: 4. The length of the CDR3 is 13 residues. CDR3 region: CASGGLHTDTQYF. The CDR3 nucleotides read TGCGCCAGCGGGGGACTACACACAGATACGCAGTATTTT.

This clonotype occurred a few times. The chain employs TRBV13 and TRBJ1-2; the match to TRBD1 covers 10 bases. CDR1 is PRHDT and CDR2 is FYEKMQ in the germline V gene (reference sequence). V was pared by 4 bases and J by 5 bases, with 4 bases of the junction left unmatched. CDR3 length: 14 residues. The CDR3 bases are TGTGCCAGCAGCTCATGGACAGGGGGATATGGCTACACCTTC. It is translated as CASSSWTGGYGYTF. Based on the CDR3 plus reference TRBV13 and TRBJ1-2, the full variable domain is AAGVIQSPRHLIKEKRETATLKCYPIPRHDTVYWYQQGPGQDPQFLISFYEKMQSDKGSIPDRFSAQQFSDYHSELNMSSLELGDSALYFCASSSWTGGYGYTFGSGTRLTVV.

This chain links TRBV19 with TRBJ2-1; 9 nucleotides match TRBD2. Germline CDR1 is LNHDA and CDR2 is SQIVND (reference sequence). The CDR3 runs 15 residues. V lost 3 bases to trimming and J lost 6 bases; unmatched junction nucleotides: 6. For the CDR3, the DNA is TGTGCCAGTAGTATCCGTGGACTAGCGATCAATGAGCAGTTCTTC. Amino acid sequence: CASSIRGLAINEQFF.

V and J are TRBV7-9 and TRBJ2-3, with 10 bases lining up with TRBD2. Germline CDR1 is SEHNR and CDR2 is FQNEAQ (reference sequence). This CDR3 spans 16 amino acids. V dropped 4 bases and J dropped 1; count of bases not matched to a gene: 5. CDR3 loop: CASSSGLAERTDTQYF. The CDR3 DNA reads TGTGCCAGCAGCTCTGGACTAGCGGAGCGCACAGATACGCAGTATTTT. The whole variable domain, remainder taken from reference TRBV7-9 and TRBJ2-3, is DTGVSQNPRHKITKRGQNVTFRCDPISEHNRLYWYRQTLGQGPEFLTYFQNEAQLEKSRLLSDRFSAERPKGSFSTLEIQRTEQGDSAMYLCASSSGLAERTDTQYFGPGTRLTVL.

The chain couples TRBV28 to TRBJ2-5, with 7 bases fitting TRBD2. J was trimmed by 4 bases and V by 7 bases; bases with no gene match: 9. The CDR3 is 14 residues long. Germline CDR1 is MDHEN and CDR2 is SYDVKM. The DNA for the CDR3 is TGTGCCAGCACCTCGTCGGGGGGTGGAGAGACCCAGTACTTC. Its protein product is CASTSSGGGETQYF.

The CDR3 DNA follows: TGTGCCACCAGCAGAGATCCGCAGGACTACGAGCAGTACTTC. Its protein product is CATSRDPQDYEQYF. The V call is TRBV15, the J call TRBJ2-7; D remains unclear. Trimming stripped 0 bases from V and 3 bases from J, with 9 bases between. The CDR3 has 14 amino acids. CDR1 is LNHNV and CDR2 is YYDKDF in the germline V gene (reference sequence).

As concerns this clonotype: One end of the junction varies from germline; a read error may be responsible. The chain is built from TRBV7-7 and TRBJ2-3; no definite D call. The CDR3 has 15 residues. Germline CDR1 reads SSHAT; CDR2 reads FNYEAQ (reference sequence). CDR3 region: CASSLGISSTDTQYF. CDR3 DNA: TGTGCTAGCAGCTTAGGTATTAGCAGCACAGATACGCAGTATTTT.

This clonotype was detected only a few times. This chain links TRBV6-2 or TRBV6-3 with TRBJ1-5; 9 nucleotides agree with TRBD1. This CDR3 has 15 residues. V was clipped by 6 bases and J by 6 bases; unmatched bases: 9. CDR1 is MNHEY, CDR2 SVGEGT, per germline. CDR3 DNA: TGTGCCAGCAGCGCGCAGGACAGGGGCCCTCAGCCCCAGCATTTT. Amino acids: CASSAQDRGPQPQHF.

The chain has TRBV12-3 or TRBV12-4 and TRBJ1-1, with a possible D match to TRBD1 (5 bases). V lost 3 bases and J 6 bases, leaving 17 bases between the germline ends. This CDR3 is 15 amino acids long. CDR3: CASSLEAGRGSEAFF. CDR3 DNA sequence: TGTGCCAGCAGTTTGGAGGCCGGGAGGGGCTCTGAAGCTTTCTTT.

The V call is TRBV12-3 or TRBV12-4, the J call TRBJ2-5; tentative D call: TRBD1 (6 bases). The CDR3 has 15 amino acids. The ends were cut back, 2 bases at V and 4 bases at J, with 14 bases in the middle. DNA for the CDR3: TGTGCCAGCAGTTTACCCTCGACAGGCCCAGAGACCCAGTACTTC. This translates into CASSLPSTGPETQYF.

The J gene is TRBJ2-1, the V gene TRBV7-9; D gene unclear. CDR3 size: 12 residues. From germline, CDR1 is SEHNR and CDR2 FQNEAQ (reference sequence). Trimming removed 7 bases from V and 7 bases from J, with 11 bases in between. CDR3 sequence: CASTSERNEQFF. CDR3 sequence (DNA): TGTGCCAGCACCTCCGAGAGGAATGAGCAGTTCTTC.

The rearrangement links TRBV14 to TRBJ2-7; no reliable D call. Germline V gene lookup returns CDR1 SGHDN and CDR2 FVKESK. V lost 4 bases to trimming and J lost 5 bases, with 12 bases between them. This CDR3 spans 13 amino acids. Here the CDR3 reads CASSPLRNDEQYF. CDR3 bases: TGTGCCAGCAGCCCGCTAAGAAACGACGAGCAGTACTTC.

The chain carries TRBV6-2 or TRBV6-3 and TRBJ2-3, with TRBD2 matching over 10 bases. This CDR3 is 14 amino acids long. Germline loops: CDR1 MNHEY, CDR2 SVGEGT. J gave up 5 bases and V 7 bases, and 6 bases lay outside the gene matches. The CDR3 loop is CASKSGGAVDTQYF. In DNA form, the CDR3 reads TGTGCCAGCAAAAGCGGGGGGGCCGTAGATACGCAGTATTTT.

V and J are TRBV5-1 and TRBJ2-3; 8 bases align to TRBD1. V shed 0 bases, J shed 2 bases, and the junction held 5 bases outside the gene matches. Germline CDR1 and CDR2: SGHRS and YFSETQ. The CDR3 is 16 residues long. CDR3 sequence (DNA): TGCGCCAGCAGCTTGGACGGACAGGGAGACACAGATACGCAGTATTTT. It yields the protein CASSLDGQGDTDTQYF.

In DNA, the CDR3 is TGCGCCAGCAGCTTTTATTTCACAGATACGCAGTATTTT. This codes for CASSFYFTDTQYF. The chain has TRBV5-1 and TRBJ2-3; D unresolved. The CDR3 is 13 amino acids. Germline CDR1 SGHRS, CDR2 YFSETQ. V was pared by 2 bases and J by 2 bases, with 6 bases between.

This clonotype turned up a few times. Here the CDR3 DNA reads TGTGCCAGCAGGGACGGGACGCTCAGGGGCACCGGGGAGCTGTTTTTT. As protein: CASRDGTLRGTGELFF. V is TRBV2 and J is TRBJ2-2, with D possibly being TRBD1 (6 bases). This CDR3 contains 16 residues. Trimming removed 6 bases from V and 4 bases from J, with 18 bases in between. Germline CDR1 SNHLY, CDR2 FYNNEI.

V gene TRBV20-1 combines with J gene TRBJ2-7, with 10 nucleotides matching TRBD1. Germline values: CDR1 DFQATT, CDR2 SNEGSKA (reference sequence). This CDR3 comprises 14 residues. Trimming cost V 7 bases and J 5 bases; bases outside gene matches: 11. The CDR3 loop reads CSGNRAGTGDEQYF. The DNA for the CDR3 is TGCAGTGGGAATCGAGCCGGGACAGGGGACGAGCAGTACTTC.

In its sample, this clonotype was seen many times. This rearrangement joins TRBV5-6 to TRBJ2-1; no definite D call. Trimming pared 1 base from V and 3 bases from J, leaving 2 bases between. CDR3 size: 12 residues. Per germline, CDR1 SGHDT and CDR2 YYEEEE. The CDR3 region is CASSLFYNEQFF. Written as DNA, the CDR3 is TGTGCCAGCAGCTTGTTCTACAATGAGCAGTTCTTC.

This chain links TRBV7-9 with TRBJ2-2; 8 nucleotides agree with TRBD1. The ends lost 7 bases at V and 4 bases at J; junction bases unmatched: 2. Looked up from germline, CDR1 is SEHNR and CDR2 is FQNEAQ (reference sequence). This CDR3 is built from 13 residues. CDR3 nucleotide sequence: TGTGCCAGCAAAACAGGGGGCACCGGGGAGCTGTTTTTT. It specifies CASKTGGTGELFF. Supplemented by reference TRBV7-9 and TRBJ2-2, the full variable domain reads DTGVSQNPRHKITKRGQNVTFRCDPISEHNRLYWYRQTLGQGPEFLTYFQNEAQLEKSRLLSDRFSAERPKGSFSTLEIQRTEQGDSAMYLCASKTGGTGELFFGEGSRLTVL.

There are a few counts of this clonotype. The chain recombines TRBV7-9 with TRBJ2-4; tentatively, D is TRBD1 (5 bases). Per germline, CDR1 SEHNR and CDR2 FQNEAQ (reference sequence). CDR3 size: 16 residues. The V and J ends lost 0 bases and 0 bases respectively, with 9 bases between them. The DNA for the CDR3 is TGTGCCAGCAGCTTAGCCGTGGGGCTAGCCAAAAACATTCAGTACTTC. Amino acid sequence: CASSLAVGLAKNIQYF.

The rearrangement uses TRBV2 and TRBJ2-7; D is possibly TRBD1 (6 bases). CDR1 and CDR2 (germline): SNHLY, FYNNEI. The CDR3 runs to 12 residues. The CDR3 coding sequence is TGTGCAAGTAAGGACAGAGCCTACGAGCAGTACTTC. Translating gives CASKDRAYEQYF.